The 30 T cell receptor beta chains reported below all come from one sample, sequenced in a study of CD8 T cells in ankylosing spondylitis (dated by TCRdb to about 2017). Overall study results and their limits: A TCR beta motif of several highly homologous amino acid variants appeared characteristic of blood from ankylosing spondylitis patients.

Receptor amplification or capture employed 5' RACE. The sequencing machine was an Illumina HiSeq 2500. The public sequencing data were trimmed at Q25 with fastp and processed into clonotypes with MiXCR by TCRdb, which kept only in-frame beta chains. Each record represents a unique CDR3 protein, reported with the most common genes and DNA among its rows. In this sample the table shows roughly 350,000 distinct CDR3 sequences, roughly 8% of which occur a single time. The ten largest clones add up to roughly 14% of the sample. For these receptors, no antigen is known. What was sequenced was blood, either unsorted or a sorted T cell fraction (not recorded which). The receptor source for this set is a male donor with ankylosing spondylitis.

This chain links TRBV28 with TRBJ2-5, with no clear D. The germline V and J ends were trimmed by 3 bases and 13 bases, with 18 bases remaining between them. CDR3 length equals 13 residues. CDR1 and CDR2 from the germline V gene are MDHEN and SYDVKM. For the CDR3, the DNA is TGTGCCAGCAGTTTTAGTCCCTTTGAAGCCCCGTACTTC. Translated: CASSFSPFEAPYF.

This chain uses TRBV5-1 with TRBJ2-2; D gene uncertain. Germline V CDR1 and CDR2: SGHRS, YFSETQ. With 4 bases removed from V and 4 bases from J, the gap between germline ends came to 11 bases. The CDR3 has 14 amino acids. CDR3 residues: CASSRTFSTGELFF. The CDR3 bases are TGCGCCAGCAGCCGCACCTTTAGCACCGGGGAGCTGTTTTTT.

This clonotype was seen a few times. In DNA form, the CDR3 reads TGCAGTGCCCGTGTCCCGGCAAGCTCCTACAATGAGCAGTTCTTC. It encodes CSARVPASSYNEQFF. The chain carries TRBV20-1 and TRBJ2-1; no reliable D call. This CDR3 contains 15 residues. Germline lookup yields CDR1 DFQATT and CDR2 SNEGSKA (reference sequence). Between the trimmed V and J ends, which lost 6 bases and 0 bases, there was a span of 15 bases.

This clonotype was seen at least ten times. V gene TRBV4-3 combines with J gene TRBJ2-7; D is unclear. Trimming pared 0 bases from V and 5 bases from J, leaving 23 bases between. The V gene's germline CDR1 is LGHNA and CDR2 YSLEER. The CDR3 has 18 residues. In nucleotides, the CDR3 is TGCGCCAGCAGCCAAGAGCCAGGTGGGTACAGCGTTGTCGACGAGCAGTACTTC. It translates to CASSQEPGGYSVVDEQYF.

This clonotype was detected a few times. The rearrangement links TRBV5-1 to TRBJ2-7, with D perhaps matching TRBD1 (5 bases). Germline values: CDR1 SGHRS, CDR2 YFSETQ. V was trimmed by 0 bases and J by 6 bases, leaving 13 bases between them. This CDR3 has 14 residues. The CDR3, as DNA: TGCGCCAGCAGCTTGGCTACCCCAGGGCCCGAGCAGTACTTC. It encodes CASSLATPGPEQYF.

At least ten counts were recorded for this clonotype. The chain links TRBV5-6 to TRBJ1-4; the D is unclear. This CDR3 comprises 16 residues. Germline V gives CDR1 SGHDT, CDR2 YYEEEE. V lost 3 bases, J lost 6 bases, and 18 bases lay in between. This chain's CDR3 is CASSSRGRTIDEKLFF. Written as DNA, the CDR3 is TGTGCCAGCAGCTCAAGAGGACGGACGATTGATGAAAAACTGTTTTTT.

This clonotype was detected ten times or more. The chain employs TRBV7-9 and TRBJ2-7; no clear D. V lost 5 bases to trimming and J lost 0 bases, with 17 bases between them. The CDR3 is made up of 16 amino acids. In germline, CDR1 is SEHNR, CDR2 FQNEAQ (reference sequence). DNA for the CDR3: TGTGCCAGCAGCCCCATCCTCGGCAAACGCTCCTACGAGCAGTACTTC. As protein: CASSPILGKRSYEQYF.

Ten or more counts support this clonotype. J is TRBJ2-5 and V is TRBV27; 9 nucleotides align to TRBD1. The CDR3 spans 16 residues. After removal of 6 bases from V and 4 bases from J, the junction contained 12 bases not matched to a gene. Germline V gene sequence: CDR1 MNHEY, CDR2 SMNVEV (reference sequence). CDR3 nucleotide sequence: TGTGCCAGCAGGGAGAGCTACAGGGGGCGAAGAGAGACCCAGTACTTC. Protein sequence: CASRESYRGRRETQYF.

This clonotype has more than one count but fewer than ten. The chain links TRBV7-3 to TRBJ2-3, with D perhaps matching TRBD2 (5 bases). V lost 1 base, J lost 4 bases, and 9 bases lay in between. There are 14 residues in the CDR3. Germline V lookup: CDR1 SGHTA, CDR2 FQGTGA. This CDR3 reads CASSLISASDTQYF. The CDR3 DNA follows: TGTGCCAGCAGCTTAATTAGCGCGTCAGATACGCAGTATTTT.

There are a few counts of this clonotype. The V and J genes are TRBV29-1 and TRBJ2-2; 7 bases fit TRBD2. The CDR3 contains 14 residues. Losses at the gene ends were 1 base for V and 6 bases for J; bases not matched to a gene: 5. Germline V gives CDR1 SQVTM, CDR2 ANQGSEA. CDR3 region: CSVEGRGRPGELFF. The CDR3, as DNA: TGCAGCGTTGAAGGTCGCGGGAGACCCGGGGAGCTGTTTTTT.

In this sample, this clonotype turned up a few times. The chain recombines TRBV5-1 with TRBJ1-2; a possible D gene is TRBD1 (5 bases). This CDR3 is 13 amino acids long. Germline values: CDR1 SGHRS, CDR2 YFSETQ. The ends were cut back, 7 bases at V and 2 bases at J, with 12 bases in the middle. The CDR3 is CASGWGSNYGYTF. DNA for the CDR3: TGCGCCAGCGGATGGGGGTCAAACTATGGCTACACCTTC.

In its sample, this clonotype was seen a few times. This sequence joins TRBV12-3 or TRBV12-4 and TRBJ1-2, with TRBD1 matching 7 bases. This CDR3 spans 15 amino acids. V was clipped by 6 bases and J by 3 bases; unmatched bases: 10. The CDR3: CASSMTGLRDYGYTF. CDR3 bases: TGTGCCAGCAGCATGACAGGGTTGAGGGACTATGGCTACACCTTC.

The chain uses TRBV19 and TRBJ2-2, with TRBD1 matching 10 bases. This CDR3 comprises 14 residues. Trimming at V came to 6 bases and at J to 6 bases, leaving 4 bases not matched to a gene. CDR1 is LNHDA, CDR2 SQIVND, per germline (reference sequence). In DNA form, the CDR3 reads TGTGCCAGTAGCCAGACAGGGGGCTCCGGGGAGCTGTTTTTT. Translated: CASSQTGGSGELFF.

V and J are TRBV10-3 and TRBJ2-4, with 7 bases lining up with TRBD2. The V segment lost 5 bases and the J segment 5 bases; nucleotides outside the gene matches: 12. Germline V CDR1 and CDR2: ENHRY, SYGVKD. CDR3 length: 16 residues. DNA of the CDR3: TGTGCCATCAGTTCAGGCCTGGGGGGGAGCGAAAACATTCAGTACTTC. Translating gives CAISSGLGGSENIQYF.

This clonotype has only a few counts. The V gene is TRBV4-2, the J gene TRBJ2-5, with TRBD2 matching 8 bases. The germline V gene encodes CDR1 LGHNA and CDR2 YNFKEQ. There are 17 residues in the CDR3. The trim removed 4 bases at V and 5 bases at J, leaving 15 bases unmatched. CDR3 in amino acids: CASSLRGRTGGGETQYF. CDR3 sequence (DNA): TGTGCCAGCAGCCTTAGAGGCAGGACGGGAGGGGGGGAGACCCAGTACTTC.

This clonotype was recorded at least ten times. The V and J genes are TRBV20-1 and TRBJ2-5; 12 bases are shared with TRBD2. From germline, CDR1 is DFQATT and CDR2 SNEGSKA (reference sequence). The V and J ends lost 3 bases and 5 bases, in that order; junction bases with no gene match: 13. This CDR3 is built from 17 residues. CDR3 bases: TGCAGTGCTAGCCCCACTAGCGGGAGGTTGAGTTCGGAGACCCAGTACTTC. The encoded protein is CSASPTSGRLSSETQYF.

This clonotype was seen a few times. The chain employs TRBV5-1 and TRBJ2-7, with 7 bases matching TRBD2. With V trimmed by 1 base and J by 3 bases, 10 bases remained unmatched. CDR1 SGHRS and CDR2 YFSETQ come from the germline V gene. This CDR3 is 16 amino acids long. The CDR3: CASSLLLGGSFYEQYF. CDR3 bases: TGCGCCAGCAGCTTGTTACTTGGCGGGAGTTTCTACGAGCAGTACTTC.

This clonotype was observed many times. The V gene is TRBV27, the J gene TRBJ2-7; D remains ambiguous. Germline CDR1 reads MNHEY; CDR2 reads SMNVEV (reference sequence). CDR3 length: 17 residues. V gave up 2 bases and J gave up 0 bases, with 17 bases separating them. DNA for the CDR3: TGTGCCAGCAGTTTAAGCTTCCTCGGCAGGAGCTCCTACGAGCAGTACTTC. Translation gives CASSLSFLGRSSYEQYF.

This clonotype occurred many times. CDR3 nucleotides: TGCAGTGCTAGAGTAACAGGTCCTCAGCCCCAGCATTTT. Its protein product is CSARVTGPQPQHF. The chain couples TRBV20-1 to TRBJ1-5; perhaps TRBD1 as D (5 bases). V was clipped by 1 base and J by 6 bases, with 10 bases between them. From germline, CDR1 is DFQATT and CDR2 SNEGSKA (reference sequence). CDR3 length: 13 amino acids.

The chain has TRBV12-3 or TRBV12-4 and TRBJ2-1, with D possibly matching TRBD2 (6 bases). The CDR3 runs 14 residues. CDR3 region: CVSVSGLPNNEQFF. CDR3 bases: TGTGTCTCCGTGTCGGGACTTCCCAACAATGAGCAGTTCTTC.

The chain uses TRBV4-2 and TRBJ2-7, with 8 bases identical to TRBD2. This CDR3 comprises 15 residues. Trimming removed 0 bases from V and 3 bases from J; junction bases left unmatched: 4. From germline, CDR1 is LGHNA and CDR2 YNFKEQ. CDR3: CASSQDAGGLYEQYF. CDR3 DNA: TGTGCCAGCAGCCAAGACGCGGGAGGACTCTACGAGCAGTACTTC.

This chain links TRBV2 with TRBJ2-1; D remains unclear. The germline V and J ends were trimmed by 8 bases and 6 bases, with 26 bases remaining between them. The CDR3 is 17 residues long. The germline V gene encodes CDR1 SNHLY and CDR2 FYNNEI. CDR3 amino acids: CASEKTSSGSGSNEQFF. CDR3 DNA: TGTGCCAGCGAAAAGACCTCCTCCGGCTCCGGAAGCAATGAGCAGTTCTTC.

The table lists this clonotype with many counts. The J gene is TRBJ2-3, the V gene TRBV5-1, with D possibly TRBD1 on 7 matching bases. The CDR3 length is 15 residues. Trimming left V 7 bases short and J 3 bases short, with 18 bases between. Germline lookup yields CDR1 SGHRS and CDR2 YFSETQ. The CDR3 loop is CASAPQGGLTDTQYF. CDR3 DNA sequence: TGCGCCAGCGCCCCGCAGGGGGGCCTGACAGATACGCAGTATTTT.

This chain uses TRBV4-1 with TRBJ2-7; 11 bases are shared with TRBD2. V shed 2 bases and J 3 bases; nucleotides not matched to a gene: 21. The CDR3 covers 21 residues. Per the germline V gene, CDR1 is MGHRA and CDR2 is YSYEKL. The CDR3 coding sequence is TGCGCCAGCAGCCAAAGGGACAGAGAACGTAGCGGGAGGGCCCCGGTCTACGAGCAGTACTTC. This sequence encodes CASSQRDRERSGRAPVYEQYF.

V gene TRBV20-1 combines with J gene TRBJ1-1; tentative D call: TRBD1 (6 bases). Germline V gene data show CDR1 as DFQATT and CDR2 as SNEGSKA (reference sequence). V gave up 7 bases and J gave up 3 bases, with 18 bases separating them. CDR3 length: 14 residues. The CDR3 bases are TGCAGTGTCAATGTCTGGGGGGCTGACACTGAAGCTTTCTTT. This codes for CSVNVWGADTEAFF.

The chain carries TRBV11-2 and TRBJ2-7; D could derive from TRBD1 or TRBD2 (7 bases each). Germline V lookup: CDR1 SGHAT, CDR2 FQNNGV. Trimming took 5 bases from V and 6 from J, leaving 23 bases between them. The CDR3 is made up of 16 amino acids. This CDR3 is CASSGGGGTVPREQYF. CDR3 DNA sequence: TGTGCCAGCAGCGGGGGGGGTGGGACAGTACCCCGCGAGCAGTACTTC.

This clonotype was observed a few times. V is TRBV7-9 and J is TRBJ1-4; tentative D call: TRBD1 (6 bases). The CDR3 sequence is 12 residues long. With 9 bases removed from V and 8 bases from J, the gap between germline ends came to 13 bases. Per the germline V gene, CDR1 is SEHNR and CDR2 is FQNEAQ (reference sequence). The chain's CDR3 is CASNRDGEKLFF. In DNA form, the CDR3 reads TGTGCCAGTAACAGGGATGGAGAAAAACTGTTTTTT.

Ten or more counts support this clonotype. V is TRBV18 and J is TRBJ2-2; D unresolved. Trimming pared 5 bases from V and 1 base from J, leaving 11 bases between. The CDR3 is made up of 15 amino acids. Looked up from germline, CDR1 is KGHSH and CDR2 is LQKENI. CDR3 sequence: CASSGRTLNTGELFF. As DNA, the CDR3 is TGTGCCAGCTCAGGTAGGACGCTGAACACCGGGGAGCTGTTTTTT. The whole variable domain, filled in from reference TRBV18 and TRBJ2-2, reads NAGVMQNPRHLVRRRGQEARLRCSPMKGHSHVYWYRQLPEEGLKFMVYLQKENIIDESGMPKERFSAEFPKEGPSILRIQQVVRGDSAAYFCASSGRTLNTGELFFGEGSRLTVL.

The gene calls are TRBV4-1 and TRBJ1-1; 8 bases match TRBD1. The CDR3 is 16 amino acids. Germline V gene data show CDR1 as MGHRA and CDR2 as YSYEKL. Trimming removed 4 bases from V and 8 bases from J; junction bases left unmatched: 15. CDR3 in amino acids: CASSPWIQGQEGEAFF. DNA of the CDR3: TGCGCCAGCAGCCCCTGGATCCAGGGACAGGAGGGAGAAGCTTTCTTT.

This clonotype was observed a few times. V usage is TRBV14 and J usage is TRBJ2-5; a weak D match, TRBD2 (7 bases). The CDR3 runs 14 residues. The V gene lost 1 base and the J gene lost 4 bases, with 10 bases spanning the gap. The germline CDR1 and CDR2 sequences are SGHDN and FVKESK. The CDR3: CASSQVRGGETQYF. The CDR3 region has the DNA TGTGCCAGCAGCCAAGTGAGGGGGGGAGAGACCCAGTACTTC.